This T cell receptor beta chain was recorded in a study of blood T cell repertoires in COVID-19. Study background: Acute and convalescent COVID-19 specimens originated in the United States, Italy and Spain. PBMCs, B-cell-depleted T cells, or T cells were the source of the cDNA or gDNA that made up the material.

Methods used by the authors: Amplification with reference gene primers provided the estimates of nucleated cell counts. Generated by immunoSEQ multiplex PCR, the TCRdb table keeps only in-frame clones and is missing some. V and J calls and clone size come straight from that table; D and trimming were deduced from the DNA. The data hold under 60,000 clones, with 80% to 95% observed a single time. Germline V gene data show CDR1 as SNHLY and CDR2 as FYNNEI. The CDR3 runs to 15 residues. The V gene end was trimmed by 5 bases and the J gene end by 3 bases; junction bases not matched to a gene: 4. This TCR was sampled from a man over 45 with active COVID-19. The material sequenced was peripheral blood. The chain combines TRBV2 with TRBJ2-6; 7 positions agree with TRBD1. In nucleotides, the CDR3 is TGTGCCAGCAGTACACAGGGGTTTGGGGCCAACGTCCTGACTTTC. It is translated as CASSTQGFGANVLTF.